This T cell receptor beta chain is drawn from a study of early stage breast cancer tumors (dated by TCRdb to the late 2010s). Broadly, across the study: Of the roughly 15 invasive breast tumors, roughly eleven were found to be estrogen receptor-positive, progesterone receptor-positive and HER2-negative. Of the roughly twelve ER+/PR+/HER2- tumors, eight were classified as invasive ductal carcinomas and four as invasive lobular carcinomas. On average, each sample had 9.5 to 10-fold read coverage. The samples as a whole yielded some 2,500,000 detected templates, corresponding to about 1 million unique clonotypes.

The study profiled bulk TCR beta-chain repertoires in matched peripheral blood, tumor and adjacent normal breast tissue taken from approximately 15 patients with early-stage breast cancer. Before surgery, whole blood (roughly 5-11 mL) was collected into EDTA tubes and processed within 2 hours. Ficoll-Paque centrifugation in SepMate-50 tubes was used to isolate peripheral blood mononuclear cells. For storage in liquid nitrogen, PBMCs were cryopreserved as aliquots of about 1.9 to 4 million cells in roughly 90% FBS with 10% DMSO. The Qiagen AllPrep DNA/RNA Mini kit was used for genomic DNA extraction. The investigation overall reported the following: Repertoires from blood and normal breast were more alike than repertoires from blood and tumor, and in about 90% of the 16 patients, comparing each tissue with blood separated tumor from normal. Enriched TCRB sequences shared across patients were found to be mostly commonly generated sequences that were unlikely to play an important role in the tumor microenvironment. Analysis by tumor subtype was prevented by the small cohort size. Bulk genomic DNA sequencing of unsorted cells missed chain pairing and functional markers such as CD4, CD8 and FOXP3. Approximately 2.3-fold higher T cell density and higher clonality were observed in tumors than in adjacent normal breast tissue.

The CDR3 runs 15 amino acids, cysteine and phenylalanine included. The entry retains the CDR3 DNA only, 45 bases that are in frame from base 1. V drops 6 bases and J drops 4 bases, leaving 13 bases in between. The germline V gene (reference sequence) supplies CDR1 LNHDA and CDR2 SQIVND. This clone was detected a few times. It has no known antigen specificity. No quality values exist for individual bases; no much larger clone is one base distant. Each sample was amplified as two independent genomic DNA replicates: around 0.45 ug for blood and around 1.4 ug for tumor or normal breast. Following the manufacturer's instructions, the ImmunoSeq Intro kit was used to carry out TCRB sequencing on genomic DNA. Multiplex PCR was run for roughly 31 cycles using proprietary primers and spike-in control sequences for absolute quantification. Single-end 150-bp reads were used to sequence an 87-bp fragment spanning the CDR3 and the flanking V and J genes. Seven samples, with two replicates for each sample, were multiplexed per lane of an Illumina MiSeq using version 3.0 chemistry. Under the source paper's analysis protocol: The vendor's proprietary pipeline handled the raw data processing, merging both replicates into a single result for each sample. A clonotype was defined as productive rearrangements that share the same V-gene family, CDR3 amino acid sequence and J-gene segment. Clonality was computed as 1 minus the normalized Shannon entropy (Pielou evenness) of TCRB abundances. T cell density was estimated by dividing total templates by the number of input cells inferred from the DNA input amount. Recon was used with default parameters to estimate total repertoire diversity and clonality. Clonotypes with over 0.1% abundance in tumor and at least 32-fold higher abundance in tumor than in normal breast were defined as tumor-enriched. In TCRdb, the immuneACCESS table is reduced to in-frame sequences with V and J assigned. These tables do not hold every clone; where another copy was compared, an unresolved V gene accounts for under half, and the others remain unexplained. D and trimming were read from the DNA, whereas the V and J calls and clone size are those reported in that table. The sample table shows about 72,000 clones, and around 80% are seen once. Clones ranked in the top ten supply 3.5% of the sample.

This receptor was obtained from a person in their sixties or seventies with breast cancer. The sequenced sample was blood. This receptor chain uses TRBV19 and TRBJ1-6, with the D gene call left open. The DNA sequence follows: TGTGCCAGTAGGAGACAAGTTCAATATAATTCACCCCTCCACTTT. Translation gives CASRRQVQYNSPLHF.